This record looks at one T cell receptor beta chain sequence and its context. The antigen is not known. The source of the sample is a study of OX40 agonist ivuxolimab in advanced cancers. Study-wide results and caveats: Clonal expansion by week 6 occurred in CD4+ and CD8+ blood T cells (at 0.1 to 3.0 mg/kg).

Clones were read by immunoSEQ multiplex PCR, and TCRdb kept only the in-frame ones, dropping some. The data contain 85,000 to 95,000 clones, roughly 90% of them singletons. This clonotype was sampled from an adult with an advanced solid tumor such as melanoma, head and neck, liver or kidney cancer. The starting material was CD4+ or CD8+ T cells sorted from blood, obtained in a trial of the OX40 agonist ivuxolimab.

This CDR3 is CASSGLAGGTYNEQFF. The CDR3 coding sequence is TGCGCCAGCAGCGGACTAGCGGGAGGTACCTACAATGAGCAGTTCTTC. This chain connects TRBV5-1 to TRBJ2-1; 14 bases agree with TRBD2. This CDR3 comprises 16 residues. Germline lookup yields CDR1 SGHRS and CDR2 YFSETQ. V trimming: 4 bases; J trimming: 2 bases; junction bases outside the gene matches: 2.